This T cell receptor (beta chain) derives from a study of OX40 agonist ivuxolimab in advanced cancers. Context from the whole study: Ivuxolimab was an agonistic, fully human IgG2 monoclonal antibody directed against OX40 (CD134), a costimulatory receptor. Of the roughly 52 patients in dose escalation, 19 had hepatocellular carcinoma, about 15 had melanoma, 9 had renal cell carcinoma and 9 had head and neck cancer. Three dose-escalation patients achieved partial responses, one with hepatocellular carcinoma and two with cutaneous melanoma. Patients were allowed to have had prior anti-PD-1, anti-PD-L1 or anti-CTLA-4 therapy, and 30% to 40% of the dose-escalation patients had been treated with checkpoint inhibitors. Intravenous ivuxolimab was administered to patients every 2 weeks at six dose levels: 0.01, 0.1, 0.3, 1.5, 3 and 10 mg/kg. In the dose-escalation cohort, approximately 83% of patients were male, and the mean age was 60 years with a range of roughly 20 to 80. The point of sequencing TCRbeta in the periphery was to test whether ivuxolimab changed TCR sequence diversity and drove clonal T-cell expansion. The paper describes the monotherapy dose-escalation part (N ≈ 51 patients) of the phase I trial of ivuxolimab. What the authors observed across the whole study: Clonal expansion of both CD4+ and CD8+ blood T cells was observed from baseline to week 6 at doses 0.1 to 3.0 mg/kg. Which antigens the clonally expanded peripheral T cells were specific for was not determined. Low levels of normalized T-cell clonal expansion were also seen in some nonresponding patients. On average, CD8+ T cells showed more expanded clones than CD4+ T cells after ivuxolimab. In partial responders in the 0.1-3.0 mg/kg groups, normalized peripheral clonal expansion was found to be among the lowest, especially among CD8+ T cells.

For sequencing of the TCRbeta CDR3 region, genomic DNA was extracted from the sorted cells. The immunoSEQ Assay was used to sequence the TCRbeta CDR3 regions. TCRdb provides this immuneACCESS table in a form limited to in-frame rearrangements. Some clones are lacking; in checked studies, under half of them reflect an unresolved V gene, and why the rest are absent is not known. The sample table holds 65,000 to 80,000 clones, of which 80% to 95% were seen once. The top ten clonotypes cover less than 2.5% of the sample. CDR1 and CDR2, per the germline V gene, are SGHTA and FQGNSA. From the cysteine through the phenylalanine, the CDR3 covers 13 amino acids. Left in the record is the CDR3 DNA by itself, 39 bases read in frame from the first base. V lost 5 bases and J lost 7 bases; the stretch between them is 14 bases long. Comments on this clone: Which antigen it targets is not known. No much larger clonotype is one base removed from it; base qualities were not supplied.

Patients with a history of autoimmune disease or receiving systemic immunosuppression were excluded from the trial. In every dose cohort, peripheral blood was drawn for TCR sequencing at baseline, cycle 4 day 1, and cycle 7 day 1. The samples were taken from a phase I, first-in-human, multicenter, open-label dose-escalation trial of ivuxolimab. The trial enrolled adults with locally advanced or metastatic head and neck squamous cell, hepatocellular, melanoma or renal cell carcinoma. CD4+ and CD8+ T cells were sorted separately from peripheral blood before TCR sequencing. The input for sequencing was CD4+ or CD8+ T cells sorted from blood, taken in a trial of the OX40 agonist ivuxolimab. The TCR sequence derives from an adult with an advanced solid tumor such as melanoma, head and neck, liver or kidney cancer. The chain couples TRBV7-2 to TRBJ2-5; confidence is insufficient to name the D gene. Here the CDR3 is given as CASSGPGSRTQYF. In nucleotide form, the sequence is TGTGCCAGCAGCGGGCCGGGCTCGCGGACCCAGTACTTC.